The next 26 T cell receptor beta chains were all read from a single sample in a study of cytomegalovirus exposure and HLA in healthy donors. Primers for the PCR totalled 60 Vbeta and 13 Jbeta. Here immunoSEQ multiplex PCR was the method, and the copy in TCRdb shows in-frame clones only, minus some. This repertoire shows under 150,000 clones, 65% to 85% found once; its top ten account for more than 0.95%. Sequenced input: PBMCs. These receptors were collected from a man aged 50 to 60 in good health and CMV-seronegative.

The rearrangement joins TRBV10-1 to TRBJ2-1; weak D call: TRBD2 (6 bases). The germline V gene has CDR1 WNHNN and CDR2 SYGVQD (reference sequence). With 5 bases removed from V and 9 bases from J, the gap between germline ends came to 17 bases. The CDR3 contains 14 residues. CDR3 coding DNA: TGCGCCAGCAGTCCGGCCGGGACTGGCGGTGAGCAGTTCTTC. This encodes CASSPAGTGGEQFF.

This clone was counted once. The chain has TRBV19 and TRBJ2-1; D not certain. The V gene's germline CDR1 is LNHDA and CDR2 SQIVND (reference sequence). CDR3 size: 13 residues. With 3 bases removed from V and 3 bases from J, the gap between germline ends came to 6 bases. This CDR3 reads CASSMAGYNEQFF. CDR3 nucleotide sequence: TGTGCCAGTAGTATGGCTGGCTACAATGAGCAGTTCTTC.

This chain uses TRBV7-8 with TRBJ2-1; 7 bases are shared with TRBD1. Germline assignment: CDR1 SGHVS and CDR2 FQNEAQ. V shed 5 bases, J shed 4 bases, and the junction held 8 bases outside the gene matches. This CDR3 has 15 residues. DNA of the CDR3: TGTGCCAGCAGCACACAGGGGACGGTGTACAATGAGCAGTTCTTC. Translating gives CASSTQGTVYNEQFF.

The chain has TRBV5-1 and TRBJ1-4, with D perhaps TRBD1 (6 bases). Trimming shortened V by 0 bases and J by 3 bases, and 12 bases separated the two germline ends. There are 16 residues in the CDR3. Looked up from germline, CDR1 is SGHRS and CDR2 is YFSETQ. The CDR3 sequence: CASSLEIGGANEKLFF. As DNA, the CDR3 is TGCGCCAGCAGCTTGGAGATAGGGGGTGCTAATGAAAAACTGTTTTTT.

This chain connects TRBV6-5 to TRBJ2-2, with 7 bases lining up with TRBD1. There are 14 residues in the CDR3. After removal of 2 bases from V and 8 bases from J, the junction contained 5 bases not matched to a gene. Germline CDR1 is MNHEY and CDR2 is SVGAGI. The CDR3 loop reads CASSYDRARGELFF. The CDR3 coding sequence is TGTGCCAGCAGTTACGACAGGGCTCGAGGGGAGCTGTTTTTT.

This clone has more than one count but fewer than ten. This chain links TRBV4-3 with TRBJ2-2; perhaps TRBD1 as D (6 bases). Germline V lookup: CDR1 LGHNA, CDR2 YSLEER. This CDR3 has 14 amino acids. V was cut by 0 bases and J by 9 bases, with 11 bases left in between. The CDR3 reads CASSQDQGSRELFF. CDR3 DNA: TGCGCCAGCAGCCAAGATCAGGGGAGCAGGGAGCTGTTTTTT.

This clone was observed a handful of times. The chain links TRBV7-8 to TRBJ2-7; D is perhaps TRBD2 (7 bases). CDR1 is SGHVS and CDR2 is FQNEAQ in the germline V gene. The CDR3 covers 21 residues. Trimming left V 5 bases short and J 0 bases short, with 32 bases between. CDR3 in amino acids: CASSRGRGTSAEKYLSYEQYF. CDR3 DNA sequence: TGTGCCAGCAGCCGGGGGCGCGGAACTAGCGCCGAAAAGTACCTCTCCTACGAGCAGTACTTC.

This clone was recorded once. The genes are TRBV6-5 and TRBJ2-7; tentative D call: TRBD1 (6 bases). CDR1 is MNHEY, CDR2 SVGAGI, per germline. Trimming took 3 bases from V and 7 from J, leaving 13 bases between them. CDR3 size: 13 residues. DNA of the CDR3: TGTGCCAGCAGTTATTTGCAGGGGTGGGAGCAGTACTTC. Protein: CASSYLQGWEQYF.

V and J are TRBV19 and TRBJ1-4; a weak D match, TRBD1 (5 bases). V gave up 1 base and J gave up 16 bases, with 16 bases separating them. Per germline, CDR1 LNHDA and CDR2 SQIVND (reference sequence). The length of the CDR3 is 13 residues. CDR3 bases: TGTGCCAGTAGTATAGCGGGGGATGGCCAGGAGTTTTTT. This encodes CASSIAGDGQEFF.

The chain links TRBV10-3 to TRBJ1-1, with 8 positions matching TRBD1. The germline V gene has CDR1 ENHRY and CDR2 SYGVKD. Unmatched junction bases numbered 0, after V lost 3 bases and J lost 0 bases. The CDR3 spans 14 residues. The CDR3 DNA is TGTGCCATCAGTGAACAGGGGGTGAACACTGAAGCTTTCTTT. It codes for CAISEQGVNTEAFF.

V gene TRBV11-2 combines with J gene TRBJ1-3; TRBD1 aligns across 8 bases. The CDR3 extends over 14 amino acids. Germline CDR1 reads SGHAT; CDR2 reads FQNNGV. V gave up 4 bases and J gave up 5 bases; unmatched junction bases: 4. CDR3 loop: CASSSGQARNTIYF. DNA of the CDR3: TGTGCCAGCAGCTCGGGACAGGCGCGAAACACCATATATTTT. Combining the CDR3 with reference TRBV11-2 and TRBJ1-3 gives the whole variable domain EAGVAQSPRYKIIEKRQSVAFWCNPISGHATLYWYQQILGQGPKLLIQFQNNGVVDDSQLPKDRFSAERLKGVDSTLKIQPAKLEDSAVYLCASSSGQARNTIYFGEGSWLTVV.

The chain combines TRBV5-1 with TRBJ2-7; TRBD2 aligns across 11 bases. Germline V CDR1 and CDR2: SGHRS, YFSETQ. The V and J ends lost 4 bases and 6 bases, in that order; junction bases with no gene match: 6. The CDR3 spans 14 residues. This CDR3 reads CASSHTSGSGEQYF. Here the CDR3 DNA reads TGCGCCAGCAGCCACACTAGCGGGAGTGGCGAGCAGTACTTC.

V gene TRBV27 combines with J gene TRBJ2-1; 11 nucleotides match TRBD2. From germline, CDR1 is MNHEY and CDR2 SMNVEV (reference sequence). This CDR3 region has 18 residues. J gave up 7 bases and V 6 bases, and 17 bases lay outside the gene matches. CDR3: CASSPFGRLAGRQNEQFF. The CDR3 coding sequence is TGTGCCAGCAGCCCGTTTGGGCGACTAGCGGGACGGCAAAATGAGCAGTTCTTC.

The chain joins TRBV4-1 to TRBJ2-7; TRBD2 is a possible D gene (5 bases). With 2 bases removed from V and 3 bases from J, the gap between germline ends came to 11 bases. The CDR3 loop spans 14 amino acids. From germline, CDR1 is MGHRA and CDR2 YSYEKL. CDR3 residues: CASSQQEVGYEQYF. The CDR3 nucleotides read TGCGCCAGCAGCCAACAGGAGGTAGGCTACGAGCAGTACTTC.

The DNA of the CDR3 is TGCAGTGCTAGGCCGGGATTTGAAGCTTTCTTT. Translation: CSARPGFEAFF. This chain uses TRBV20-1 with TRBJ1-1, with D uncertain. CDR1 is DFQATT and CDR2 is SNEGSKA in the germline V gene (reference sequence). The V end was cut by 3 bases, the J end by 7 bases, with 9 bases between. The CDR3 consists of 11 residues.

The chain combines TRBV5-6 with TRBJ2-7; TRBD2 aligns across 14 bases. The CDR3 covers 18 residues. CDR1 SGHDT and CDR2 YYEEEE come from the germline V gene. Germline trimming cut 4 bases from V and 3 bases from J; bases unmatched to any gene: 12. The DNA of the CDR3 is TGTGCCAGCAGCCCAAGGACTAGCGGGAGGCCCCTAATCTACGAGCAGTACTTC. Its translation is CASSPRTSGRPLIYEQYF.

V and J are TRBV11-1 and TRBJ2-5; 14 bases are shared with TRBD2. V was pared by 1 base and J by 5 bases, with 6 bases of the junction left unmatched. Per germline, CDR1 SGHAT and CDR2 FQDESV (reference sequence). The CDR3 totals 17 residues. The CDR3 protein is CASSLGMGLAGVETQYF. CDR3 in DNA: TGTGCCAGCAGCTTAGGGATGGGACTAGCGGGAGTTGAGACCCAGTACTTC.

The CDR3 DNA sequence: TGCGCCAGCAGCTTGGGTACCGGGAGGCTGGCAGATACGCAGTATTTT. It encodes CASSLGTGRLADTQYF. The chain is built from TRBV5-1 and TRBJ2-3; 7 bases map to TRBD2. Germline lookup yields CDR1 SGHRS and CDR2 YFSETQ. The V gene end was trimmed by 0 bases and the J gene end by 4 bases; junction bases not matched to a gene: 8. CDR3 length: 16 amino acids. Supplemented by reference TRBV5-1 and TRBJ2-3, the full variable domain reads KAGVTQTPRYLIKTRGQQVTLSCSPISGHRSVSWYQQTPGQGLQFLFEYFSETQRNKGNFPGRFSGRQFSNSRSEMNVSTLELGDSALYLCASSLGTGRLADTQYFGPGTRLTVL.

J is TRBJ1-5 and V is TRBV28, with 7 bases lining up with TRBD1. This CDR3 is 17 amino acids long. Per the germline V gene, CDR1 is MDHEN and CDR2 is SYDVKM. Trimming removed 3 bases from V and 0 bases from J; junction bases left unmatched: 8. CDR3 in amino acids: CASSFPGQLYSNQPQHF. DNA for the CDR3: TGTGCCAGCAGTTTTCCGGGACAGCTTTATAGCAATCAGCCCCAGCATTTT.

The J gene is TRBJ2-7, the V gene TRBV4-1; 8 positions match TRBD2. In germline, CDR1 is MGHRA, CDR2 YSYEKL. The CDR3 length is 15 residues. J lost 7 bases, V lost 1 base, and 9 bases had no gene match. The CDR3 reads CASSQGGSGSKEQYF. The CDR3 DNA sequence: TGCGCCAGCAGCCAAGGTGGCAGCGGGAGCAAAGAGCAGTACTTC.

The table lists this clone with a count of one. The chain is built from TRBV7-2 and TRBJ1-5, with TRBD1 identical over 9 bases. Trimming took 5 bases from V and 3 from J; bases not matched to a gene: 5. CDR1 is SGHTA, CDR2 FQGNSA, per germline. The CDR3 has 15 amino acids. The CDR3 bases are TGTGCCAGCAGCGCCCGGACAGGGGACAATCAGCCCCAGCATTTT. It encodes CASSARTGDNQPQHF.

The CDR3, as DNA: TGTGCCAGCAGCTCCTGGGACTCGGAGCTGTTTTTT. Translation: CASSSWDSELFF. The chain uses TRBV11-2 and TRBJ2-2, with TRBD2 as a possible D gene (6 bases). Trimming took off 4 bases at V and 10 bases at J, with 10 bases between the two ends. CDR3 size: 12 residues. Germline V gene data show CDR1 as SGHAT and CDR2 as FQNNGV.

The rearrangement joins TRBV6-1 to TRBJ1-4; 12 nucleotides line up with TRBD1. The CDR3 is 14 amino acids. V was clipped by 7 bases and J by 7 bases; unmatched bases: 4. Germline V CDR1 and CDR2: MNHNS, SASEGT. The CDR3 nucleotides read TGTGCCAGCACGGGACAGGGGGCGGGTGAAAAACTGTTTTTT. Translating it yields CASTGQGAGEKLFF.

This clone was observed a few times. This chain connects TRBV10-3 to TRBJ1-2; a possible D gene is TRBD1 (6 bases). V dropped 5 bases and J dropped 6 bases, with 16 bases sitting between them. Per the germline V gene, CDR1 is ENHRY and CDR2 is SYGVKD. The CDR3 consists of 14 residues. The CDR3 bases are TGTGCCATCAGTCCATCGGGGGGGGGCGATGGCTACACCTTC. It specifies CAISPSGGGDGYTF.

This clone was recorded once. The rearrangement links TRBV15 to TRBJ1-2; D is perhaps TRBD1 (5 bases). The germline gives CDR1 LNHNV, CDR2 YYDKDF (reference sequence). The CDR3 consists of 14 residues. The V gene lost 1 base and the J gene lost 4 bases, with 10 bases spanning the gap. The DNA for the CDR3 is TGTGCCACCAGCAGAGGACAGACAACCTATGGCTACACCTTC. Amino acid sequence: CATSRGQTTYGYTF.

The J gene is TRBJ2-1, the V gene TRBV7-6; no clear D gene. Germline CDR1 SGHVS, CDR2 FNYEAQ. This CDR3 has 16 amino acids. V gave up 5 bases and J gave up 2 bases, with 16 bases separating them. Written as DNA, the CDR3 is TGTGCCAGCAGCCTCATGTTTTCGACTGCCTACAATGAGCAGTTCTTC. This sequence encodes CASSLMFSTAYNEQFF.